These 20 T cell receptor beta chains share one sample of origin, sequenced in a study of shared clonotypes between healthy human individuals. Assay used: immunoSEQ multiplex PCR; TCRdb lists only in-frame clones, some missing. The table lists approximately 1,500,000 clones, 95% to 99% of them singletons, with about 0.45% in the top ten. The sample taken for sequencing was naive CD4+ T cells sorted from blood. Subset defined: CD45RA+ positively selected. The receptors stem from a man aged 25 to 45 in good health.

The chain has TRBV7-9 and TRBJ2-7; D perhaps matches TRBD1 (6 bases). The V end was cut by 5 bases, the J end by 6 bases, with 23 bases between. Germline V gene lookup returns CDR1 SEHNR and CDR2 FQNEAQ (reference sequence). The CDR3 contains 16 residues. The CDR3 sequence is CASSPQWLGARAEQYF. Here the CDR3 DNA reads TGTGCCAGCAGCCCGCAGTGGCTGGGGGCGCGGGCCGAGCAGTACTTC. The full variable domain, with the rest looked up from reference TRBV7-9 and TRBJ2-7, is DTGVSQNPRHKITKRGQNVTFRCDPISEHNRLYWYRQTLGQGPEFLTYFQNEAQLEKSRLLSDRFSAERPKGSFSTLEIQRTEQGDSAMYLCASSPQWLGARAEQYFGPGTRLTVT.

The CDR3 loop reads CASSPPGPVNQPQHF. In DNA, the CDR3 is TGTGCCAGCTCACCACCAGGACCGGTAAATCAGCCCCAGCATTTT. V usage is TRBV18 and J usage is TRBJ1-5; D is unresolved. Trimming stripped 0 bases from V and 4 bases from J, with 10 bases between. CDR3 length: 15 residues. Per germline, CDR1 KGHSH and CDR2 LQKENI. Drawing the rest from reference TRBV18 and TRBJ1-5, the complete variable domain is NAGVMQNPRHLVRRRGQEARLRCSPMKGHSHVYWYRQLPEEGLKFMVYLQKENIIDESGMPKERFSAEFPKEGPSILRIQQVVRGDSAAYFCASSPPGPVNQPQHFGDGTRLSIL.

The chain links TRBV10-2 to TRBJ2-1, with 12 positions matching TRBD2. CDR3 length equals 14 residues. Trimming at V came to 7 bases and at J to 9 bases, leaving 7 bases not matched to a gene. Germline V gives CDR1 WSHSY, CDR2 SAAADI. CDR3 protein: CASTWTSGKGEQFF. CDR3 bases: TGCGCCAGCACTTGGACTAGCGGGAAGGGTGAGCAGTTCTTC.

The chain combines TRBV2 with TRBJ2-1, with 16 bases aligning to TRBD2. V was pared by 4 bases and J by 4 bases, with 7 bases of the junction left unmatched. The germline V gene encodes CDR1 SNHLY and CDR2 FYNNEI. The CDR3 is 18 residues long. CDR3 bases: TGTGCCAGCAGTGCCCCGGGACTAGCGGGAGGGTTATACAATGAGCAGTTCTTC. Translated: CASSAPGLAGGLYNEQFF.

V and J are TRBV5-4 and TRBJ2-3, with 7 nucleotides matching TRBD1. The CDR3 contains 15 residues. J was trimmed by 6 bases and V by 3 bases; bases with no gene match: 10. Germline V gives CDR1 SGHNT, CDR2 YYREEE (reference sequence). The CDR3 loop reads CASSWHRGNSDTQYF. CDR3 in DNA: TGTGCCAGCAGCTGGCACAGGGGAAATTCGGATACGCAGTATTTT. The complete variable domain, with remaining parts taken from reference TRBV5-4 and TRBJ2-3, reads ETGVTQSPTHLIKTRGQQVTLRCSSQSGHNTVSWYQQALGQGPQFIFQYYREEENGRGNFPPRFSGLQFPNYSSELNVNALELDDSALYLCASSWHRGNSDTQYFGPGTRLTVL.

Comments on this clone: Other nucleotide sequences in the sample specify the same CDR3. The chain has TRBV18 and TRBJ1-5, with D unclear. V was cut by 6 bases and J by 2 bases, with 5 bases left in between. Germline loops: CDR1 KGHSH, CDR2 LQKENI. The length of the CDR3 is 12 residues. The CDR3 bases are TGTGCCAGCTCGACCGGCAATCAGCCCCAGCATTTT. Its protein is CASSTGNQPQHF.

This chain joins TRBV5-1 and TRBJ1-2; possibly TRBD1 for D (6 bases). Germline loops: CDR1 SGHRS, CDR2 YFSETQ. The CDR3 spans 14 residues. V lost 3 bases and J 5 bases, leaving 14 bases between the germline ends. The CDR3 DNA sequence: TGCGCCAGCAGCTCACTGGGAGGACAGTATGGCTACACCTTC. This codes for CASSSLGGQYGYTF.

With regard to this clone: This CDR3 is also generated by other DNA sequences in the sample. V gene TRBV2 combines with J gene TRBJ2-2; 12 bases agree with TRBD2. V was clipped by 6 bases and J by 4 bases; unmatched bases: 3. CDR1 SNHLY and CDR2 FYNNEI come from the germline V gene. This CDR3 region has 15 residues. CDR3 sequence (DNA): TGTGCCAGCAGCGCGACTAGCGGGGGCACCGGGGAGCTGTTTTTT. Translated: CASSATSGGTGELFF.

J is TRBJ2-1 and V is TRBV7-2; tentatively, D is TRBD1 or TRBD2 (6 bases each). There are 15 residues in the CDR3. Germline CDR1 and CDR2: SGHTA and FQGNSA. The V end lost 3 bases, the J end lost 3 bases, and 12 bases lay between the germline ends. CDR3 region: CASSFGGGRYNEQFF. CDR3 DNA sequence: TGTGCCAGCAGCTTCGGGGGCGGGCGCTACAATGAGCAGTTCTTC.

The chain recombines TRBV6-1 with TRBJ1-5; D is perhaps TRBD1 (6 bases). V was trimmed by 3 bases and J by 2 bases, leaving 14 bases between them. The CDR3 sequence is 16 residues long. Germline V gives CDR1 MNHNS, CDR2 SASEGT. Here the CDR3 DNA reads TGTGCCAGCAGTGATTGGGTGGCAGGGGGCAATCAGCCCCAGCATTTT. As protein: CASSDWVAGGNQPQHF.

This chain uses TRBV7-2 with TRBJ2-5; 14 bases fit TRBD2. V lost 5 bases, J lost 4 bases, and 6 bases stayed unmatched. Germline values: CDR1 SGHTA, CDR2 FQGNSA. The CDR3 sequence is 16 residues long. CDR3 in DNA: TGTGCCAGCAGCCTCAGGACTAGCGGGAGGATAGAGACCCAGTACTTC. Protein product: CASSLRTSGRIETQYF.

J is TRBJ2-3 and V is TRBV11-2; TRBD2 matches 8 bases. V was clipped by 5 bases and J by 6 bases; unmatched bases: 10. The CDR3 consists of 15 residues. The V gene's germline CDR1 is SGHAT and CDR2 FQNNGV. CDR3 nucleotides: TGTGCCAGCAGCCCAATAGCGGGACAAATGGATACGCAGTATTTT. This translates into CASSPIAGQMDTQYF.

The V gene is TRBV11-2, the J gene TRBJ2-3; TRBD1 aligns across 8 bases. The CDR3 runs 14 residues. Germline values: CDR1 SGHAT, CDR2 FQNNGV. V was pared by 4 bases and J by 7 bases, with 7 bases of the junction left unmatched. CDR3 sequence: CASSSLTGAYTQYF. CDR3 nucleotide sequence: TGTGCCAGCAGCTCTCTGACAGGGGCATATACGCAGTATTTT.

The chain couples TRBV5-1 to TRBJ2-5; no clear D gene. The CDR3 loop spans 13 amino acids. Germline V gene data show CDR1 as SGHRS and CDR2 as YFSETQ. V lost 1 base and J 5 bases, leaving 9 bases between the germline ends. CDR3 residues: CASSLFPSETQYF. DNA of the CDR3: TGCGCCAGCAGCTTGTTCCCGTCGGAGACCCAGTACTTC.

This clone was seen more than once but under ten times. V usage is TRBV6-6 and J usage is TRBJ2-1, with TRBD2 identical over 7 bases. Per the germline V gene, CDR1 is MNHNY and CDR2 is SVGAGI (reference sequence). V lost 5 bases to trimming and J lost 9 bases; unmatched junction nucleotides: 7. The CDR3 runs 13 residues. The CDR3 loop is CASSDGLVAEQFF. For the CDR3, the DNA is TGTGCCAGCAGTGACGGACTAGTCGCTGAGCAGTTCTTC.

As for this clone: This sample also contains other DNA sequences that code for the same CDR3. The rearrangement links TRBV28 to TRBJ1-5, with D unresolved. Trimming shortened V by 3 bases and J by 3 bases, and 9 bases separated the two germline ends. In germline, CDR1 is MDHEN, CDR2 SYDVKM. This CDR3 comprises 14 residues. CDR3 in DNA: TGTGCCAGCAGTTTGCCGGGCCCCAATCAGCCCCAGCATTTT. Translating it yields CASSLPGPNQPQHF.

This chain uses TRBV6-5 with TRBJ2-7; TRBD1 agrees at 7 bases. The CDR3 sequence is 15 residues long. With 6 bases clipped from V and 2 bases from J, the junction kept 10 bases outside the gene matches. Per germline, CDR1 MNHEY and CDR2 SVGAGI. This CDR3 is CASRLTGTAAYEQYF. CDR3 in DNA: TGTGCCAGCAGACTAACCGGGACAGCAGCCTACGAGCAGTACTTC.

This clone was found once. The junction shows a germline mismatch at one end, possibly a read error. The chain has TRBV6-5 and TRBJ1-1, with unresolved D. CDR1 MNHEY and CDR2 SVGAGI come from the germline V gene. CDR3 length: 13 residues. DNA of the CDR3: TGTGCCAGCCGTTACGGATCCAACACTGAAGCTTTCTTT. Its translation: CASRYGSNTEAFF.

The J gene is TRBJ2-3, the V gene TRBV7-9; weak D call: TRBD1 (6 bases). Germline CDR1 reads SEHNR; CDR2 reads FQNEAQ (reference sequence). V dropped 1 base and J dropped 0 bases, with 8 bases sitting between them. The length of the CDR3 is 15 residues. CDR3 protein: CASSLGTASTDTQYF. The CDR3 nucleotides read TGTGCCAGCAGCTTAGGGACAGCAAGCACAGATACGCAGTATTTT.

This clone was observed a single time. The chain is built from TRBV27 and TRBJ2-1; TRBD2 might be the D (6 bases). The V and J ends lost 5 bases and 6 bases respectively, with 17 bases between them. The CDR3 is 15 amino acids. The germline CDR1 and CDR2 sequences are MNHEY and SMNVEV (reference sequence). The CDR3 here is CASSPTSLLPNEQFF. CDR3 bases: TGTGCCAGCAGTCCGACTAGTCTTCTCCCCAATGAGCAGTTCTTC.